Sequencing of this T cell receptor beta chain was carried out in a study of cytomegalovirus exposure and HLA in healthy donors. Whole-study results and caveats: According to a later analysis, most TCR beta chains associated with CMV appeared HLA-restricted.

Regarding this clone: Its antigen is as yet unknown.

PCR amplification relied on 60 Vbeta primers (plus 13 Jbeta primers). Produced via immunoSEQ multiplex PCR; TCRdb's table is partial and in-frame only. Of about 230,000 clones listed, more than 75% are singletons. Germline CDR1 reads PRHDT; CDR2 reads FYEKMQ (reference sequence). The trim removed 1 base at V and 9 bases at J, leaving 6 bases unmatched. The CDR3 consists of 15 residues. The material sequenced was PBMCs. The V call is TRBV13, the J call TRBJ2-1, with 10 bases lining up with TRBD2. This sequence originates from a girl aged 2-15 years in good health and CMV-seronegative. The CDR3 region is CASSLERGGISEQFF. The CDR3 nucleotides read TGTGCCAGCAGCTTAGAGCGGGGGGGCATCAGTGAGCAGTTCTTC.